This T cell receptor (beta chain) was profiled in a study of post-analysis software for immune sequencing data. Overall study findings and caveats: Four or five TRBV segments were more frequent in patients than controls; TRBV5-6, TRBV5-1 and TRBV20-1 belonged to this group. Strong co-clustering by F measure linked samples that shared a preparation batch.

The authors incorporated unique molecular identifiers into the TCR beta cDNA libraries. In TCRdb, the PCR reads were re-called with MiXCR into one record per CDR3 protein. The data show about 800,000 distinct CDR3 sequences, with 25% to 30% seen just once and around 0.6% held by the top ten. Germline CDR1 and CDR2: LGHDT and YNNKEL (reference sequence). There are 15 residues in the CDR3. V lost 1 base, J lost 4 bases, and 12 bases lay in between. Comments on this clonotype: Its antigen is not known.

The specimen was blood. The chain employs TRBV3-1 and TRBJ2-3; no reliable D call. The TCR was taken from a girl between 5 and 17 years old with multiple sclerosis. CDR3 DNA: TGTGCCAGCAGCCAAGTGGATAGTCTGCCAGATACGCAGTATTTT. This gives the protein CASSQVDSLPDTQYF.